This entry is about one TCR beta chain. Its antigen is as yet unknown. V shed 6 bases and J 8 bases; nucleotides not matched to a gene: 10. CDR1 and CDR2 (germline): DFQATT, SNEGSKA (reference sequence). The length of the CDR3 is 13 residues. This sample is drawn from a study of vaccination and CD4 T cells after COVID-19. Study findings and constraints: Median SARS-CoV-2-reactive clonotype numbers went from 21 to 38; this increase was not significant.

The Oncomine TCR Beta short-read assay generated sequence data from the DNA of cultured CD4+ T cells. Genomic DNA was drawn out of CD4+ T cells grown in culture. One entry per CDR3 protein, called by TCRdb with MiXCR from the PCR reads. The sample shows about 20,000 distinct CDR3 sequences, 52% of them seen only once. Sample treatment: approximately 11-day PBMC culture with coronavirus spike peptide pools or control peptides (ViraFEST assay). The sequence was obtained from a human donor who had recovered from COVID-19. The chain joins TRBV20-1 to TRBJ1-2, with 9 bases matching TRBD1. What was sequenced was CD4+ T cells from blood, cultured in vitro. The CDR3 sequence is CSARRTGVKGYTF. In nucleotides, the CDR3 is TGCAGTGCCAGAAGGACAGGGGTCAAAGGCTACACCTTC.